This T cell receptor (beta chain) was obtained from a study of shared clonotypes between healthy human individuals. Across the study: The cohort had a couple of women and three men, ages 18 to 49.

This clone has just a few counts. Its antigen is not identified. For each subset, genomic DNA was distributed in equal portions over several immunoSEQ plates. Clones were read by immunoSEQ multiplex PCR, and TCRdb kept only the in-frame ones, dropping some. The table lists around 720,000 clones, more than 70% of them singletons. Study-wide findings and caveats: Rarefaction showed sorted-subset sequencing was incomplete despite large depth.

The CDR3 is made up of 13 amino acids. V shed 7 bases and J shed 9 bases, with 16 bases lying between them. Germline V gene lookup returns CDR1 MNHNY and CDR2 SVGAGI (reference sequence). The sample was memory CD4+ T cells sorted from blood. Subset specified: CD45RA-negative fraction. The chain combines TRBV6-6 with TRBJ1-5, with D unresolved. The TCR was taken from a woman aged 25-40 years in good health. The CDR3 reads CASNLGPALPQHF. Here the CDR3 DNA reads TGTGCCAGCAACTTAGGACCAGCGTTGCCCCAGCATTTT.